This TCR beta chain came from a study of blood T cells in healthy people across ages. Trimming cost V 4 bases and J 0 bases, with 15 bases left between them. This CDR3 is built from 16 residues. Germline CDR1 and CDR2: SGHRS and YFSETQ. A J-beta primer mix and a sample-barcoded 5' primer were used in a second PCR of roughly 6 to 11 cycles. Every sample produced at least 2.5 million CDR3-containing paired-end reads. In TCRdb, the 5' RACE reads were re-called with MiXCR into one record per CDR3 protein. The sample includes roughly 800,000 distinct CDR3 sequences, 20% to 25% of them seen just once. This clonotype has more than one count but fewer than ten. The same data also contributed to another study, on T cells of mothers and their children. That paper adds: Material was donated by three healthy Caucasian mothers and their six children.

This clonotype originated in a boy aged 5-17 years in good health. The chain employs TRBV5-1 and TRBJ2-3; a possible D gene is TRBD2 (5 bases). The sample consisted of blood. The CDR3 DNA reads TGCGCCAGCAGCCCGTTCGCGGGCGCAAGCACAGATACGCAGTATTTT. Translation gives CASSPFAGASTDTQYF. Together with reference TRBV5-1 and TRBJ2-3, the CDR3 gives the full variable domain: KAGVTQTPRYLIKTRGQQVTLSCSPISGHRSVSWYQQTPGQGLQFLFEYFSETQRNKGNFPGRFSGRQFSNSRSEMNVSTLELGDSALYLCASSPFAGASTDTQYFGPGTRLTVL.